The rows below give T cell receptor beta chains drawn from one sample of a study of cytomegalovirus exposure and HLA in healthy donors. Data came from immunoSEQ multiplex PCR; TCRdb stores just in-frame clones and leaves some out. This table holds some 120,000 clones, 75% to 85% found once. Material for sequencing was PBMCs. The receptors were sampled from a male donor in good health and CMV-seronegative. CDR3s include the opening cysteine and the closing phenylalanine or tryptophan. The D gene is left open where the match is weak. Part of the rows lack a size; the others show once, few, many or a class for expanded clones.

j_gene | d_gene | abundance | v_gene | CDR3aa | CDR3nt
TRBJ1-5 | TRBD1 | - | TRBV6-5 | CASSDRGSQPQHF | TGTGCCAGCAGCGACAGGGGGTCTCAGCCCCAGCATTTT
TRBJ2-7 | - | - | TRBV4-3 | CASSQESRGSSYEQYF | TGCGCCAGCAGCCAAGAGTCCCGGGGGAGCTCCTACGAGCAGTACTTC
TRBJ2-2 | TRBD1 | - | TRBV7-9 | CASSHAGGTGTGELFF | TGTGCCAGCAGCCACGCCGGTGGGACAGGCACCGGGGAGCTGTTTTTT
TRBJ2-3 | - | - | TRBV7-9 | CASSSGEGSSTDTQYF | TGTGCCAGCAGCTCAGGGGAGGGTTCTAGCACAGATACGCAGTATTTT
TRBJ2-5 | TRBD1 | - | TRBV15 | CATSRVWDSQETQYF | TGTGCCACCAGCAGGGTATGGGACAGCCAAGAGACCCAGTACTTC
TRBJ2-6 | - | - | TRBV9 | CASSKTDSGANVLTF | TGTGCCAGCAGCAAGACAGACTCTGGGGCCAACGTCCTGACTTTC
TRBJ2-7 | - | few | TRBV19 | CASSMGRGDEQYF | TGTGCCAGTAGTATGGGCAGGGGTGACGAGCAGTACTTC
TRBJ2-3 | - | - | TRBV30 | CAWWPWTSTDTQYF | TGTGCCTGGTGGCCCTGGACTAGCACAGATACGCAGTATTTT
TRBJ2-1 | - | - | TRBV10-3 | CAISGALDTYNEQFF | TGTGCCATCAGTGGAGCGTTGGATACCTACAATGAGCAGTTCTTC
TRBJ2-2 | TRBD1 | - | TRBV19 | CASSILAGGRAGELFF | TGTGCCAGTAGTATTCTGGCAGGGGGCCGAGCCGGGGAGCTGTTTTTT
TRBJ1-1 | - | - | TRBV7-2 | CASSLVGQVAFF | TGTGCCAGCAGCTTAGTGGGCCAGGTAGCTTTCTTT
TRBJ2-1 | TRBD2 | - | TRBV7-2 | CASRFGTSSFWEQFF | TGTGCCAGCAGATTCGGGACTAGTTCCTTTTGGGAGCAGTTCTTC
TRBJ2-3 | - | - | TRBV7-3 | CASSSTGTNSGTQYF | TGTGCCAGCAGCTCAACCGGGACAAACTCCGGTACGCAGTATTTT
TRBJ2-3 | TRBD2 | - | TRBV6-4 | CASSDSWAGVDTQYF | TGTGCCAGCAGTGACTCGTGGGCGGGAGTGGATACGCAGTATTTT
TRBJ2-7 | TRBD1 | - | TRBV2 | CASSGRGLSYEQYF | TGTGCCAGCAGTGGCAGGGGGCTCTCCTACGAGCAGTACTTC
TRBJ2-7 | TRBD2 | - | TRBV5-4 | CASSIASREGEQYF | TGTGCCAGCAGCATCGCTTCGCGGGAGGGGGAGCAGTACTTC
TRBJ1-6 | - | - | TRBV7-2 | CASTTQGSYNSPLHF | TGTGCCAGCACCACCCAGGGATCTTATAATTCACCCCTCCACTTT
TRBJ1-1 | - | - | TRBV7-9 | CASSLGGGVNTEAFF | TGTGCCAGCAGCTTAGGAGGAGGCGTGAACACTGAAGCTTTCTTT
TRBJ2-5 | - | - | TRBV5-4 | CASSQIGQSQETQYF | TGTGCCAGCAGCCAAATCGGACAGTCGCAAGAGACCCAGTACTTC
TRBJ2-5 | TRBD2 | - | TRBV5-4 | CASSLGLAGGQETQYF | TGTGCCAGCAGCTTGGGCCTAGCGGGAGGTCAAGAGACCCAGTACTTC
TRBJ1-1 | TRBD1 | - | TRBV19 | CASRQGWSTEAFF | TGTGCCAGCAGACAGGGTTGGAGCACTGAAGCTTTCTTT
TRBJ2-7 | TRBD1 | - | TRBV4-2 | CASSPLTGERVYEQYF | TGTGCCAGCAGCCCATTGACAGGGGAAAGGGTCTACGAGCAGTACTTC
TRBJ2-7 | - | - | TRBV7-9 | CASSSGTQAYEQYF | TGTGCCAGCAGCTCCGGGACACAGGCCTACGAGCAGTACTTC
TRBJ2-3 | TRBD2 | - | TRBV7-9 | CASSFLAGSTDTQYF | TGTGCCAGCAGCTTCCTAGCGGGTTCCACAGATACGCAGTATTTT
TRBJ2-5 | - | - | TRBV7-8 | CASSPDGGETQYF | TGTGCCAGCAGCCCAGACGGGGGAGAGACCCAGTACTTC
TRBJ2-1 | TRBD2 | - | TRBV9 | CASTPGLETYEQFF | TGTGCCAGCACCCCGGGACTAGAGACCTATGAGCAGTTCTTC
TRBJ1-2 | TRBD1 | - | TRBV30 | CAWSVSNRGGYTF | TGTGCCTGGAGTGTCTCCAACAGGGGCGGCTACACCTTC
TRBJ2-1 | TRBD1 | - | TRBV2 | CASSGTGGLNEQFF | TGTGCCAGCAGTGGGACAGGGGGCCTAAATGAGCAGTTCTTC
TRBJ1-6 | - | few | TRBV7-9 | CASSLSGGRDNSPLHF | TGTGCCAGCAGCTTATCGGGAGGACGGGATAATTCACCCCTCCACTTT
TRBJ2-5 | - | - | TRBV27 | CASSLHVRTVQETQYF | TGTGCCAGCAGTCTACACGTCCGGACAGTTCAAGAGACCCAGTACTTC